What follows is one T cell receptor (beta chain) and its context. Its antigen is unknown. The sample holds no much larger clone one base away, and base qualities are not on file. This specimen belongs to a study of blood T cell repertoires in COVID-19 (dated by TCRdb to 2018 to 2020). Turning to the overall study: Samples from collaborators originated in the United States, Italy and Spain and spanned both the acute and convalescent phases of COVID-19. The prospective study material was composed of cDNA or gDNA derived from T cells, B-cell-depleted T cells, or PBMCs. Deeply sampled blood TCRbeta repertoires from subjects exposed to, actively infected with, or recovered from COVID-19 were included in the dataset. The repertoires were made available in a free public database intended to serve as a resource for research on the immune response to SARS-CoV-2. Samples came from the ongoing ImmuneRACE study (first 160 participants) plus 1,254 subjects from 6 global collaborators. A de-identified subject ID, COVID-19 status, age in years and sex were almost always included in the sample metadata. Where available, HLA class I and class II types were taken from metadata supplied by the sample provider and were not determined by assay-based typing. Paper-wide results and their limitations: Clinical and demographic metadata were provided uncurated, with the amount varying by source and participant.

TCRbeta CDR3 regions were amplified from genomic DNA by means of the immunoSEQ Assay, a bias-controlled multiplex PCR. As for the authors' bioinformatics: Within the assay, amplification of reference gene primers was used to estimate how many nucleated cells each sample contained. To quantify the absolute abundance of each unique TCRbeta CDR3 rearrangement, sequence reads were collapsed and filtered. For each sample, productive Simpson clonality was calculated by taking the square root of Simpson's diversity index across productive rearrangements. The source is immuneACCESS, and TCRdb retained only in-frame sequences with V and J called. Part of the clones is not carried over; for the studies checked, unresolved V genes explain less than half of this, and the remainder is unexplained. V and J calls and clone size are copied from that table; D and trimming were computed from the DNA. In all, the sample holds 200,000 to 250,000 clones, and over 80% of those were seen once. The top ten constitute around 3.8% of the sample.

Enrolling through a virtual design, the prospective study's participants ranged in age from roughly 18 to 90 years and lived across 20 to 30 United States geographic areas. In the prospective study, cohorts were assigned on the basis of participant-reported clinical history obtained from a screening survey and a study questionnaire. Exposed participants were defined as having been in contact with someone with a PCR-confirmed or clinician-diagnosed COVID-19 case within 2 weeks of study entry. Each participant in the prospective study had whole blood, serum and a nasopharyngeal or oropharyngeal swab collected by mobile phlebotomists. Over an approximately two-month period, participants in the prospective study had the option of providing additional blood draws and questionnaires. Blood samples from the prospective study were shipped frozen or at room temperature prior to DNA extraction. Trimming removed 1 base from V and 4 bases from J, leaving 14 bases between the germline ends. Including the terminal cysteine and phenylalanine, the CDR3 comprises 16 residues. Solely the CDR3 DNA is kept, with 48 bases framed from the first base. From a lookup of the germline V gene (reference sequence), CDR1 and CDR2 are LNHDA and SQIVND.

This TCR was sampled from a young woman who had been exposed to COVID-19. This chain is built from TRBV19 and TRBJ1-5; the D gene is perhaps TRBD1, from 5 matching bases. Sequenced sample: PBMCs or T cells enriched from blood (not recorded which). The DNA sequence follows: TGTGCCAGTAGTATAGTAGGGGCCAAGACAAATCAGCCCCAGCATTTT. It codes for CASSIVGAKTNQPQHF. Reference TRBV19 and TRBJ1-5 proteins supply the regions before and after the CDR3; the full variable domain is: DGGITQSPKYLFRKEGQNVTLSCEQNLNHDAMYWYRQDPGQGLRLIYYSQIVNDFQKGDIAEGYSVSREKKESFPLTVTSAQKNPTAFYLCASSIVGAKTNQPQHFGDGTRLSIL.